This T cell receptor beta chain was recovered during a study of PD-L1 blockade in urothelial cancer. Background on the study: Blood was evaluated 3 weeks (second dose) and 6 weeks after therapy began. There were a median of around 140,000 T cells in blood samples.

Method: immunoSEQ multiplex PCR; TCRdb's copy keeps in-frame clones and lacks some. In the table there are around 45,000 clones, more than 70% of which are singletons. Specified time point: pretreatment peripheral blood. Locally advanced or metastatic urothelial carcinoma affected all patients. The CDR3 spans 12 residues. CDR1 is MDHEN, CDR2 SYDVKM, per germline. Trimming took off 7 bases at V and 8 bases at J, with 14 bases between the two ends. The source was PBMCs, collected around atezolizumab (anti-PD-L1) treatment. The receptor's source is a man between 60 and 75 years old with urothelial cancer. The chain has TRBV28 and TRBJ1-2, with D possibly matching TRBD1 (5 bases). The CDR3 DNA reads TGTGCCAGCACCTGGGGGGAGTGGGGCTACACCTTC. Translation: CASTWGEWGYTF.